These 25 T cell receptor beta chains originate from one sample sequenced in a study of cytomegalovirus exposure and HLA in healthy donors. PCR amplification relied on 60 Vbeta primers (plus 13 Jbeta primers). Libraries were prepared by immunoSEQ multiplex PCR; TCRdb keeps only in-frame clonotypes and omits some of them. The sample records 150,000 to 200,000 clones, 77% being singletons. Sequences were obtained from PBMCs. The receptors shown here come from a woman aged 25 to 39 in good health and CMV-seropositive.

This chain links TRBV4-1 with TRBJ2-1, with D tentatively TRBD2 (5 bases). Looked up from germline, CDR1 is MGHRA and CDR2 is YSYEKL. The CDR3 contains 16 residues. The germline V and J ends were trimmed by 4 bases and 2 bases, with 15 bases remaining between them. The CDR3 bases are TGCGCCAGCAGCCCCATACTGAGGGTCCCCTACAATGAGCAGTTCTTC. It codes for CASSPILRVPYNEQFF.

This clone was observed a single time. The J gene is TRBJ2-7, the V gene TRBV30, with 8 bases that match TRBD1. Germline V gene lookup returns CDR1 GTSNPN and CDR2 SVGIG (reference sequence). There are 13 residues in the CDR3. Losses at the gene ends were 2 bases for V and 3 bases for J; bases not matched to a gene: 3. CDR3 region: CAWSSDRDYEQYF. In DNA, the CDR3 is TGTGCCTGGAGTTCGGACAGGGACTACGAGCAGTACTTC.

This chain links TRBV5-8 with TRBJ2-7, with 9 bases aligning to TRBD2. CDR1 SGHTS and CDR2 YDEGEE come from the germline V gene. CDR3 length: 20 amino acids. V shed 4 bases, J shed 2 bases, and the junction held 22 bases outside the gene matches. The CDR3 protein is CASSLHLNPSPSGVAYEQYF. CDR3 DNA sequence: TGTGCCAGCAGCCTGCACCTCAATCCCTCTCCTAGCGGGGTTGCCTACGAGCAGTACTTC.

The chain has TRBV28 and TRBJ2-7, with D perhaps matching TRBD2 (6 bases). CDR1 is MDHEN and CDR2 is SYDVKM in the germline V gene. This CDR3 has 14 residues. The V end lost 5 bases, the J end lost 13 bases, and 24 bases lay between the germline ends. The CDR3 sequence is CASSLPIGGPSSYF. The CDR3 region has the DNA TGTGCCAGCAGTCTCCCCATAGGAGGGCCTTCTTCATACTTC.

This clone was seen a handful of times. V is TRBV27 and J is TRBJ2-7; 7 positions agree with TRBD2. V gave up 9 bases and J gave up 1 base; unmatched junction bases: 9. The CDR3 covers 14 residues. In germline, CDR1 is MNHEY, CDR2 SMNVEV (reference sequence). CDR3 DNA sequence: TGTGCCAGTCATCGCGGGGGTCGTTCCTACGAGCAGTACTTC. Translated: CASHRGGRSYEQYF.

The V gene is TRBV5-6, the J gene TRBJ1-2, with D tentatively TRBD1 (5 bases). There are 15 residues in the CDR3. V was clipped by 3 bases and J by 2 bases, with 14 bases between them. CDR1 and CDR2 (germline): SGHDT, YYEEEE. CDR3: CASSSPKGRNYGYTF. The DNA for the CDR3 is TGTGCCAGCAGCTCCCCTAAGGGGCGCAACTATGGCTACACCTTC.

The rearrangement links TRBV19 to TRBJ1-1; tentatively, D is TRBD1 (6 bases). Germline V gene lookup returns CDR1 LNHDA and CDR2 SQIVND (reference sequence). The CDR3 runs 14 residues. V lost 5 bases and J lost 6, with 16 bases in between. In DNA form, the CDR3 reads TGTGCCAGTAGTGTAGGACAGCCCACGCCTGAAGCTTTCTTT. This gives the protein CASSVGQPTPEAFF.

The rearrangement links TRBV19 to TRBJ1-5; 8 bases line up with TRBD1. The CDR3 contains 15 residues. Trimming at V came to 5 bases and at J to 2 bases, leaving 5 bases not matched to a gene. Germline V gives CDR1 LNHDA, CDR2 SQIVND (reference sequence). The CDR3 bases are TGTGCCAGTAGTGGCGGACAGGGTGGCAATCAGCCCCAGCATTTT. Its translation is CASSGGQGGNQPQHF.

The chain has TRBV19 and TRBJ1-5, with a tentative D call TRBD1 (5 bases). Per germline, CDR1 LNHDA and CDR2 SQIVND (reference sequence). V lost 7 bases and J lost 7, with 20 bases in between. The CDR3 runs 15 residues. CDR3 sequence reads: CASMDGPGQGQPQHF. CDR3 coding DNA: TGTGCCAGTATGGACGGTCCTGGGCAGGGCCAGCCCCAGCATTTT. The full variable domain, rest sourced from reference TRBV19 and TRBJ1-5, is DGGITQSPKYLFRKEGQNVTLSCEQNLNHDAMYWYRQDPGQGLRLIYYSQIVNDFQKGDIAEGYSVSREKKESFPLTVTSAQKNPTAFYLCASMDGPGQGQPQHFGDGTRLSIL.

This clone was observed a handful of times. CDR3 nucleotide sequence: TGCGCCAGCAGCTCTACAGGGATTGGGAACATTCAGTACTTC. Translation: CASSSTGIGNIQYF. This chain connects TRBV5-1 to TRBJ2-4; TRBD1 is a possible D gene (6 bases). The germline gives CDR1 SGHRS, CDR2 YFSETQ. There are 14 residues in the CDR3. V gave up 3 bases and J gave up 7 bases, with 14 bases separating them.

The rearrangement uses TRBV6-1 and TRBJ1-4, with a tentative D call TRBD1 (5 bases). V lost 6 bases to trimming and J lost 7 bases, with 18 bases between them. CDR3 length: 15 residues. Germline assignment: CDR1 MNHNS and CDR2 SASEGT. The CDR3 nucleotides read TGTGCCAGCAGCCTCCCCGGGGGAGAAGGTGAAAAACTGTTTTTT. Its translation is CASSLPGGEGEKLFF.

The rearrangement uses TRBV5-1 and TRBJ2-1, with a tentative D call TRBD2 (6 bases). Trimming stripped 0 bases from V and 10 bases from J, with 11 bases between. This CDR3 comprises 13 residues. Germline CDR1 is SGHRS and CDR2 is YFSETQ. CDR3 sequence: CASSLEPSAEQFF. CDR3 nucleotide sequence: TGCGCCAGCAGCTTGGAGCCTAGCGCCGAGCAGTTCTTC.

This clone was seen only a few times. The chain links TRBV6-1 to TRBJ2-5, with 9 bases identical to TRBD1. The junction had 7 bases not matched to a gene; V was cut back by 4 bases and J by 4 bases. The CDR3 contains 15 residues. CDR1 is MNHNS and CDR2 is SASEGT in the germline V gene. The CDR3 reads CASSAQGASRETQYF. CDR3 DNA: TGTGCCAGCAGTGCACAGGGGGCGAGTCGAGAGACCCAGTACTTC.

This clone has just a few counts. The J gene is TRBJ1-1, the V gene TRBV30, with no clear D. The V end lost 2 bases, the J end lost 4 bases, and 5 bases lay between the germline ends. There are 11 residues in the CDR3. Germline CDR1 GTSNPN, CDR2 SVGIG (reference sequence). For the CDR3, the DNA is TGTGCCTGGAGTACTGCCACTGAAGCTTTCTTT. It encodes CAWSTATEAFF.

This clone was seen just once. This chain links TRBV4-2 with TRBJ1-3; tentatively, D is TRBD1 (5 bases). Germline V gives CDR1 LGHNA, CDR2 YNFKEQ. Trimming cost V 1 base and J 4 bases, with 17 bases left between them. This CDR3 contains 17 residues. Here the CDR3 DNA reads TGTGCCAGCAGCCAAGTCGCGTCAGGGTCTCAAGGAAACACCATATATTTT. Translation gives CASSQVASGSQGNTIYF.

CDR3 residues: CASSPGVVGSRGETQYF. CDR3 nucleotides: TGTGCCAGCAGCCCCGGGGTGGTAGGTAGCCGGGGAGAGACCCAGTACTTC. The rearrangement links TRBV11-1 to TRBJ2-5; TRBD2 is a possible D gene (5 bases). The V and J ends lost 5 bases and 4 bases respectively, with 23 bases between them. Germline CDR1 SGHAT, CDR2 FQDESV (reference sequence). The CDR3 spans 17 residues.

The sample holds a few counts of this clone. The chain is built from TRBV5-4 and TRBJ2-7; 8 bases are shared with TRBD2. This CDR3 contains 16 residues. Unmatched junction bases numbered 12, after V lost 4 bases and J lost 3 bases. Germline loops: CDR1 SGHNT, CDR2 YYREEE (reference sequence). The chain's CDR3 is CASSPKAGEVVYEQYF. The CDR3 nucleotides read TGTGCCAGCAGCCCCAAAGCGGGAGAGGTTGTCTACGAGCAGTACTTC. Combining the CDR3 with reference TRBV5-4 and TRBJ2-7 gives the whole variable domain ETGVTQSPTHLIKTRGQQVTLRCSSQSGHNTVSWYQQALGQGPQFIFQYYREEENGRGNFPPRFSGLQFPNYSSELNVNALELDDSALYLCASSPKAGEVVYEQYFGPGTRLTVT.

The genes are TRBV5-1 and TRBJ1-4, with D maybe TRBD1 (5 bases). CDR3 length: 18 residues. Trimming stripped 4 bases from V and 0 bases from J, with 19 bases between. Looked up from germline, CDR1 is SGHRS and CDR2 is YFSETQ. CDR3 sequence reads: CASSIGGAVGTTNEKLFF. The CDR3 DNA reads as TGCGCCAGCAGCATTGGTGGGGCAGTGGGGACAACTAATGAAAAACTGTTTTTT.

A single count supports this clone. The chain links TRBV5-1 to TRBJ2-1, with 11 bases fitting TRBD2. Trimming cost V 0 bases and J 6 bases; bases outside gene matches: 2. Germline V lookup: CDR1 SGHRS, CDR2 YFSETQ. The CDR3 has 15 amino acids. The CDR3 is CASSLELAGVNEQFF. The CDR3 DNA sequence: TGCGCCAGCAGCTTGGAACTAGCGGGAGTCAATGAGCAGTTCTTC. The full variable domain, its missing parts supplied by reference TRBV5-1 and TRBJ2-1, is KAGVTQTPRYLIKTRGQQVTLSCSPISGHRSVSWYQQTPGQGLQFLFEYFSETQRNKGNFPGRFSGRQFSNSRSEMNVSTLELGDSALYLCASSLELAGVNEQFFGPGTRLTVL.

Concerning this clone itself: The identical CDR3 is also encoded by other nucleotide sequences in the sample. The genes are TRBV13 and TRBJ2-1; weak D call: TRBD2 (5 bases). V dropped 3 bases and J dropped 4 bases, with 13 bases sitting between them. This CDR3 contains 15 residues. Germline V CDR1 and CDR2: PRHDT, FYEKMQ (reference sequence). The CDR3 here is CASSFRERGYNEQFF. CDR3 bases: TGTGCCAGCAGCTTCCGGGAACGGGGATACAATGAGCAGTTCTTC.

The J gene is TRBJ2-2, the V gene TRBV6-1; D uncertain. Germline V CDR1 and CDR2: MNHNS, SASEGT. This CDR3 has 14 amino acids. The germline V and J ends were trimmed by 5 bases and 1 base, with 8 bases remaining between them. The DNA of the CDR3 is TGTGCCAGCAGTAGTACATGGAACACCGGGGAGCTGTTTTTT. Translated, it gives CASSSTWNTGELFF.

This clone has only a few counts. V is TRBV6-1 and J is TRBJ1-2; TRBD1 aligns across 11 bases. Germline values: CDR1 MNHNS, CDR2 SASEGT. The length of the CDR3 is 16 residues. The V segment lost 2 bases and the J segment 2 bases; nucleotides outside the gene matches: 4. The CDR3 coding sequence is TGTGCCAGCAGTGAATTAGGGACAGGGGGGAACTATGGCTACACCTTC. Translating it yields CASSELGTGGNYGYTF.

This clone was found a few times. The rearrangement uses TRBV28 and TRBJ1-3; the D is unclear. The length of the CDR3 is 17 residues. Looked up from germline, CDR1 is MDHEN and CDR2 is SYDVKM. Trimming removed 5 bases at V and 1 base at J, with 18 bases between. The CDR3 sequence is CASSLDRYRLSGNTIYF. The CDR3 DNA follows: TGTGCCAGCAGTCTTGATCGGTATAGACTATCTGGAAACACCATATATTTT.

The V gene is TRBV5-1, the J gene TRBJ1-2; 11 bases line up with TRBD1. The CDR3 runs to 17 residues. Germline V lookup: CDR1 SGHRS, CDR2 YFSETQ. Unmatched junction bases numbered 10, after V lost 4 bases and J lost 2 bases. CDR3 in DNA: TGCGCCAGCAGCCAAGGACAGGGGGCTTCATCGAACTATGGCTACACCTTC. Translating gives CASSQGQGASSNYGYTF. The full variable domain, rest sourced from reference TRBV5-1 and TRBJ1-2, is KAGVTQTPRYLIKTRGQQVTLSCSPISGHRSVSWYQQTPGQGLQFLFEYFSETQRNKGNFPGRFSGRQFSNSRSEMNVSTLELGDSALYLCASSQGQGASSNYGYTFGSGTRLTVV.

The V and J genes are TRBV29-1 and TRBJ1-4; D call uncertain. V lost 4 bases, J lost 8 bases, and 5 bases lay in between. Germline CDR1 is SQVTM and CDR2 is ANQGSEA. The CDR3 has 10 residues. The CDR3 bases are TGCAGCGTTGGGCAGGAAAAACTGTTTTTT. Amino acids: CSVGQEKLFF. Combining the CDR3 with reference TRBV29-1 and TRBJ1-4 gives the whole variable domain SAVISQKPSRDICQRGTSLTIQCQVDSQVTMMFWYRQQPGQSLTLIATANQGSEATYESGFVIDKFPISRPNLTFSTLTVSNMSPEDSSIYLCSVGQEKLFFGSGTQLSVL.